Presented here are 2 T cell receptor beta chains from one specimen sequenced in a study of T cell responses to AZD1222 COVID-19 vaccine. The data were produced by immunoSEQ multiplex PCR, yet TCRdb's version contains in-frame clones alone and is incomplete. The data show roughly 84,000 clones, around 85% seen once. The sequenced sample was peripheral blood, obtained 28 days after the second AZD1222 dose. Receptors originate from an adult who received the AZD1222 COVID-19 vaccine.

The J gene is TRBJ2-7, the V gene TRBV5-1; D assignment may be TRBD1 or TRBD2 (5 bases each). V lost 0 bases and J lost 10, with 11 bases in between. This CDR3 comprises 12 residues. Germline V CDR1 and CDR2: SGHRS, YFSETQ. The CDR3 loop is CASSLDRRAQYF. The CDR3 DNA reads as TGCGCCAGCAGCTTGGACAGGCGGGCCCAGTACTTC.

This rearrangement joins TRBV5-4 to TRBJ2-7; unclear D gene. This CDR3 has 14 amino acids. V gave up 0 bases and J gave up 3 bases, with 10 bases separating them. Per the germline V gene, CDR1 is SGHNT and CDR2 is YYREEE (reference sequence). The CDR3 coding sequence is TGTGCCAGCAGCTTGGGAGCTACCAGCTACGAGCAGTACTTC. Amino acids: CASSLGATSYEQYF.